The clone carrying this T cell receptor beta chain was observed a single time. In the original workflow: Cell counts per sample came from amplifying reference gene primers. The method was immunoSEQ multiplex PCR; TCRdb's version includes in-frame clones alone and lacks a portion of them. The DNA was the basis for D and trimming; V, J and clone size are from that table. The sample includes nearly 45,000 clones, approximately 80% of them seen just once. The data are from a study of blood T cell repertoires in COVID-19. The wider study: Nucleic acid was either cDNA or gDNA, and it came from T cells, B-cell-depleted T cells, or PBMCs.

Germline V gene lookup returns CDR1 SGHAT and CDR2 FQNNGV. The V gene lost 4 bases and the J gene lost 2 bases, with 11 bases spanning the gap. The CDR3 loop spans 15 amino acids. V is TRBV11-2 and J is TRBJ1-4; maybe TRBD1 (5 bases). This TCR was recovered from a human donor in a cohort sampled during active COVID-19. Sequencing used peripheral blood. The CDR3 loop is CASSSQGGTNEKLFF. Here the CDR3 DNA reads TGTGCCAGCAGCTCCCAGGGTGGGACTAATGAAAAACTGTTTTTT.